The T cell receptor beta chain described here comes from a study of blood T cell repertoires in COVID-19. Study background: Whether acute or convalescent, the COVID-19 samples came from the United States, Italy and Spain.

The CDR3 spans 14 residues. Looked up from germline, CDR1 is SGDLS and CDR2 is YYNGEE. V trimming: 4 bases; J trimming: 13 bases; junction bases outside the gene matches: 10. Using immunoSEQ multiplex PCR, the repertoire was profiled, and TCRdb retains in-frame clones only, with some absent. There are under 300,000 clones in the sample; 70% to 90% occur only once, and about 4% lies in the top ten. This TCR derives from a woman aged 35 to 49 with acute or convalescent COVID-19. The sequencing input was peripheral blood. This chain connects TRBV9 to TRBJ2-3; 12 bases line up with TRBD2. CDR3 protein: CASSLGLAGRGEYF. The CDR3 region has the DNA TGTGCCAGCAGCTTGGGACTAGCGGGTCGTGGGGAGTATTTT.